The subject of this entry is one TCR beta chain. Clinical history as reported by participants underpinned cohort assignment. The sample originates from a study of blood T cell repertoires in COVID-19. The CDR3 extends over 16 amino acids. Germline CDR1 and CDR2: ENHRY and SYGVKD. After removal of 1 base from V and 0 bases from J, the junction contained 3 bases not matched to a gene. Generated by immunoSEQ multiplex PCR, the TCRdb table keeps only in-frame clones and is missing some. The sample lists 200,000 to 250,000 clones, about nine tenths occurring once. This receptor was taken from a woman younger than 45 with acute COVID-19. Material: PBMCs or T cells enriched from blood (not recorded which). This rearrangement joins TRBV10-3 to TRBJ2-7, with 10 bases that match TRBD2. The CDR3 here is CAISEYPSGSSYEQYF. The CDR3 bases are TGTGCCATCAGTGAGTATCCTAGCGGGAGCTCCTACGAGCAGTACTTC.